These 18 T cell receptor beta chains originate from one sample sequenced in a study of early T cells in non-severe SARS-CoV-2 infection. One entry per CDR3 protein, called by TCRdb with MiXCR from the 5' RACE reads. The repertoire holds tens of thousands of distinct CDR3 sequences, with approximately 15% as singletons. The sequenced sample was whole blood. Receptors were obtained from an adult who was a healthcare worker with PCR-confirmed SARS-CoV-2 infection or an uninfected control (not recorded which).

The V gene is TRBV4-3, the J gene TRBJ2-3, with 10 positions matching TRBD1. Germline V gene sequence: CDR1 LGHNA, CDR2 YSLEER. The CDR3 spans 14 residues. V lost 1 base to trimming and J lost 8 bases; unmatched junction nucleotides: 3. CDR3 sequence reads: CASSQGTGGITQYF. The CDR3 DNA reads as TGCGCCAGCAGCCAAGGGACAGGGGGGATTACGCAGTATTTT.

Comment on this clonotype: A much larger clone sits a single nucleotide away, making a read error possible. The CDR3: CASSSSGNEKLFF. The CDR3 nucleotides read TGTGCCAGCAGTTCGTCAGGAAATGAAAAACTGTTTTTT. The chain links TRBV27 to TRBJ1-4; D unclear. The CDR3 sequence is 13 residues long. The V gene's germline CDR1 is MNHEY and CDR2 SMNVEV (reference sequence). V was pared by 4 bases and J by 5 bases, with 8 bases between.

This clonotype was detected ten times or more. CDR3 amino acids: CASSPGLVPGELFF. In nucleotides, the CDR3 is TGTGCCAGCAGCCCAGGCCTAGTTCCCGGGGAGCTGTTTTTT. This chain uses TRBV5-4 with TRBJ2-2, with no clear D. This CDR3 contains 14 residues. The germline CDR1 and CDR2 sequences are SGHNT and YYREEE (reference sequence). Trimming shortened V by 4 bases and J by 6 bases, and 13 bases separated the two germline ends.

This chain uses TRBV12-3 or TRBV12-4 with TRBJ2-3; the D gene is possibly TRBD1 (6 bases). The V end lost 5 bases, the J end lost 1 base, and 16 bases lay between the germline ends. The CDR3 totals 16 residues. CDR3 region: CASSSGRGLGTDTQYF. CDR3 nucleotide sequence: TGTGCCAGCAGTAGTGGCAGGGGATTGGGCACAGATACGCAGTATTTT.

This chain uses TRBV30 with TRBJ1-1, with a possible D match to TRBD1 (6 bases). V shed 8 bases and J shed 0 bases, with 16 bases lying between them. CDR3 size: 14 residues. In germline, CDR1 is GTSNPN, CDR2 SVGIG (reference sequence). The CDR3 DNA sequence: TGTGCCCAAGACAGGAAGGGGGTGAACACTGAAGCTTTCTTT. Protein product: CAQDRKGVNTEAFF.

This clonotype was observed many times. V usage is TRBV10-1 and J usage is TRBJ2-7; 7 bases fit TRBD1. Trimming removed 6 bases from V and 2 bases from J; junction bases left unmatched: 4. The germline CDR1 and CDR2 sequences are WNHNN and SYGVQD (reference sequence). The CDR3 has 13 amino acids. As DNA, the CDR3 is TGCGCCAGCAGCCGTGGACAGGCCTACGAGCAGTACTTC. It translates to CASSRGQAYEQYF.

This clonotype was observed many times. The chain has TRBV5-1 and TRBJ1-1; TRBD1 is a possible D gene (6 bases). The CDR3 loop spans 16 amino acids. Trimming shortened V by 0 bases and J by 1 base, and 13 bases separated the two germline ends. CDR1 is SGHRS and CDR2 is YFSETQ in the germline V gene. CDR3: CASSLGQGLENTEAFF. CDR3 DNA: TGCGCCAGCAGCTTGGGGCAGGGGTTGGAGAACACTGAAGCTTTCTTT.

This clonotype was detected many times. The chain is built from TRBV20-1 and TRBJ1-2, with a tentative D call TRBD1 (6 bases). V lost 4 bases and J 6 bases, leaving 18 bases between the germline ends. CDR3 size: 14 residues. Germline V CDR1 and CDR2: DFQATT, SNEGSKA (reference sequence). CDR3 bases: TGCAGTGCTACACACAGGGTAACAACCAATGGCTACACCTTC. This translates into CSATHRVTTNGYTF.

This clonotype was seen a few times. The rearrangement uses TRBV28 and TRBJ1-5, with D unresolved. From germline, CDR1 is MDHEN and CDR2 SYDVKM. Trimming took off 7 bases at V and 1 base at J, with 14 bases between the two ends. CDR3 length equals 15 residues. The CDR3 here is CASTLRGLSNQPQHF. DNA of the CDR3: TGTGCCAGCACCCTCAGAGGCCTGAGCAATCAGCCCCAGCATTTT.

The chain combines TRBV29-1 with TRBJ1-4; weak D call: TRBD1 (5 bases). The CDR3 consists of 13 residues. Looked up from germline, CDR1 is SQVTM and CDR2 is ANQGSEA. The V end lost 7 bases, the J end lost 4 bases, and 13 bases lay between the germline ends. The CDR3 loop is CSGARDGNEKLFF. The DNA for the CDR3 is TGCAGCGGTGCCCGGGACGGTAATGAAAAACTGTTTTTT.

The CDR3 sequence: CASSLDWIPGELFF. The CDR3 DNA sequence: TGTGCCAGCAGCTTAGATTGGATCCCCGGGGAGCTGTTTTTT. V is TRBV11-2 and J is TRBJ2-2; D gene ambiguous. The V and J ends lost 0 bases and 6 bases respectively, with 8 bases between them. The germline V gene has CDR1 SGHAT and CDR2 FQNNGV. The length of the CDR3 is 14 residues.

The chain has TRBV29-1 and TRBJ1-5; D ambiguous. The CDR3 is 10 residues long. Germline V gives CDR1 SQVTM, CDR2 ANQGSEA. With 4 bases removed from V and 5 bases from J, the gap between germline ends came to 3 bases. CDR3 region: CSVGDQPQHF. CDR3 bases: TGCAGCGTTGGCGATCAGCCCCAGCATTTT.

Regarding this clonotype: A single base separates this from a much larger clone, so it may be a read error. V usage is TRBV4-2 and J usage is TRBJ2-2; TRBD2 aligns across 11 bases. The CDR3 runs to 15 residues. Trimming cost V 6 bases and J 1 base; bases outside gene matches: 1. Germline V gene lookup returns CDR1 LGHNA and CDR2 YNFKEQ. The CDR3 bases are TGTGCCAGCAGTCTAGCGGGGGGGAACACCGGGGAGCTGTTTTTT. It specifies CASSLAGGNTGELFF.

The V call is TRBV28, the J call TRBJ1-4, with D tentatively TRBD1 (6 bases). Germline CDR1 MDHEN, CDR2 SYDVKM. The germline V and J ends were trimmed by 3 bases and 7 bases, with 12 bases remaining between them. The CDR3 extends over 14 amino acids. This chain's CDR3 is CASSFGGHIEKLFF. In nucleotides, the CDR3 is TGTGCCAGCAGTTTTGGGGGACATATTGAAAAACTGTTTTTT.

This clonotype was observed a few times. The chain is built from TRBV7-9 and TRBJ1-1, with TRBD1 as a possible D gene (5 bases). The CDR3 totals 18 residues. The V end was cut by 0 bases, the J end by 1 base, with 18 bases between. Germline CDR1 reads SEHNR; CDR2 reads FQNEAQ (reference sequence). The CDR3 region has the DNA TGTGCCAGCAGCTTAGCATCTTTCGGGACCCCTGAGAACACTGAAGCTTTCTTT. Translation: CASSLASFGTPENTEAFF.

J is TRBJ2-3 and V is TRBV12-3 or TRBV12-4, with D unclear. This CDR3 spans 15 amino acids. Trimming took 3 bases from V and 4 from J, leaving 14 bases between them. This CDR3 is CASSFNEKQADTQYF. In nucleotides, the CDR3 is TGTGCCAGCAGTTTTAACGAAAAGCAAGCAGATACGCAGTATTTT.

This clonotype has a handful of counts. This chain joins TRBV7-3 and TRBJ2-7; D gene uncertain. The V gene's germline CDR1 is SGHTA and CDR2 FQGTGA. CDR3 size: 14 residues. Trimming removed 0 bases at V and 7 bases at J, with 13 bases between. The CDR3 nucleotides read TGTGCCAGCAGCTTAACTAAGACGATAAGGGAGCAGTACTTC. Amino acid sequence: CASSLTKTIREQYF.

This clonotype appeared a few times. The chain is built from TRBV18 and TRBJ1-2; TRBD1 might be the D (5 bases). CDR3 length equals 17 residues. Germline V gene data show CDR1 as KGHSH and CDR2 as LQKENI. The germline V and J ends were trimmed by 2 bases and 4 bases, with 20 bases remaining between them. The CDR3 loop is CASSPLVSPQGTYGYTF. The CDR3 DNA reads TGTGCCAGCTCACCATTGGTTTCCCCCCAGGGAACCTATGGCTACACCTTC.